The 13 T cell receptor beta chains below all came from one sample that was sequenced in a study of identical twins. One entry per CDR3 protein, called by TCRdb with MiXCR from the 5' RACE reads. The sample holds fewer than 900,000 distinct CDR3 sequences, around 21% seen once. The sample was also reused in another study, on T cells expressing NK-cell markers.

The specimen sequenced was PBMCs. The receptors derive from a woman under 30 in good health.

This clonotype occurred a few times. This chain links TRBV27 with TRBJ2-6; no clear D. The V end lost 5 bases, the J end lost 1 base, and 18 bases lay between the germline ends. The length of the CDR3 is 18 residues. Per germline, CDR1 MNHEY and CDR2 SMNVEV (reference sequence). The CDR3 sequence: CASSPWSLWVSGANVLTF. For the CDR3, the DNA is TGTGCCAGCAGTCCTTGGAGCCTCTGGGTTTCTGGGGCCAACGTCCTGACTTTC.

CDR3 DNA sequence: TGCAGTGCCCATGGTGGGGGCAAGTATGGCTACACCTTC. Amino acids: CSAHGGGKYGYTF. The V gene is TRBV20-1, the J gene TRBJ1-2, with D tentatively TRBD1 (6 bases). Trimming shortened V by 6 bases and J by 5 bases, and 16 bases separated the two germline ends. Looked up from germline, CDR1 is DFQATT and CDR2 is SNEGSKA (reference sequence). The CDR3 runs to 13 residues.

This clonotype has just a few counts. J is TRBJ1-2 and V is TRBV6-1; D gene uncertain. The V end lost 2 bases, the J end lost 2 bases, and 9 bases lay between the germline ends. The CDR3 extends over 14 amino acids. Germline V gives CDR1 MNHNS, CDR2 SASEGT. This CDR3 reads CASSELAENYGYTF. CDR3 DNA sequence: TGTGCCAGCAGTGAATTAGCAGAAAACTATGGCTACACCTTC.

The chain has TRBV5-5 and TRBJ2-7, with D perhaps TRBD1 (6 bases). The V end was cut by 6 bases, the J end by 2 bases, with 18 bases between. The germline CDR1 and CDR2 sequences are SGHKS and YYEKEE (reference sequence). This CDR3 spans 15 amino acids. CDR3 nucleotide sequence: TGTGCCAGCACTTACCGAGGGGGTTTCGCCTACGAGCAGTACTTC. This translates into CASTYRGGFAYEQYF.

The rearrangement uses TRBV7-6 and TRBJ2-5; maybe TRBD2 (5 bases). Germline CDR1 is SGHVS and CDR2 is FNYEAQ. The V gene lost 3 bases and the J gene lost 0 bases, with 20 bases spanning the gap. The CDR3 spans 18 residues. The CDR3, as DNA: TGTGCCAGCAGCTTGCAACTAGGCGTCTTGCTGTACCAAGAGACCCAGTACTTC. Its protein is CASSLQLGVLLYQETQYF. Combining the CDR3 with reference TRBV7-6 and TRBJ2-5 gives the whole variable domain GAGVSQSPRYKVTKRGQDVALRCDPISGHVSLYWYRQALGQGPEFLTYFNYEAQQDKSGLPNDRFSAERPEGSISTLTIQRTEQRDSAMYRCASSLQLGVLLYQETQYFGPGTRLLVL.

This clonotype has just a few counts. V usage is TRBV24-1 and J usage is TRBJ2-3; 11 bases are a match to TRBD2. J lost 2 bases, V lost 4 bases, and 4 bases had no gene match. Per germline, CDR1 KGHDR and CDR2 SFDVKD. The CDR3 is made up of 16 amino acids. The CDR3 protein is CATSDATSGVTDTQYF. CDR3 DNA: TGTGCCACCAGTGACGCGACTAGCGGGGTCACAGATACGCAGTATTTT.

This CDR3 reads CATSRDSPSGTGSPLHF. CDR3 DNA sequence: TGTGCCACCAGCAGAGATAGCCCCAGTGGCACGGGGTCACCCCTCCACTTT. The chain is built from TRBV15 and TRBJ1-6; no clear D. Trimming cost V 0 bases and J 10 bases, with 19 bases left between them. The germline V gene has CDR1 LNHNV and CDR2 YYDKDF (reference sequence). The CDR3 covers 17 residues. Full variable domain (remainder filled in from reference TRBV15 and TRBJ1-6): DAMVIQNPRYQVTQFGKPVTLSCSQTLNHNVMYWYQQKSSQAPKLLFHYYDKDFNNEADTPDNFQSRRPNTSFCFLDIRSPGLGDTAMYLCATSRDSPSGTGSPLHFGNGTRLTVT.

The CDR3 DNA sequence: TGTGCCAGCAGTCCGGTAGCGGGAGGATCCGGGGAGCTGTTTTTT. Amino acid sequence: CASSPVAGGSGELFF. This chain links TRBV12-3 or TRBV12-4 with TRBJ2-2; 10 nucleotides line up with TRBD2. The CDR3 length is 15 residues. V lost 5 bases and J lost 6; bases outside the gene matches: 6.

DNA of the CDR3: TGCGCCAGCAGCTTGGAACACGACTCCTATGGCTACACCTTC. Encoded protein: CASSLEHDSYGYTF. The chain couples TRBV5-1 to TRBJ1-2, with D uncertain. The CDR3 extends over 14 amino acids. The germline CDR1 and CDR2 sequences are SGHRS and YFSETQ. Trimming pared 0 bases from V and 4 bases from J, leaving 10 bases between.

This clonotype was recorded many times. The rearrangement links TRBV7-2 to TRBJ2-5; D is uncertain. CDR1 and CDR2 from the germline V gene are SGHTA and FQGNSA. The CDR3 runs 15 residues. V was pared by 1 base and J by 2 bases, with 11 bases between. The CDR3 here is CASSLVSAEQETQYF. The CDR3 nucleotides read TGTGCCAGCAGCTTAGTGTCTGCGGAACAAGAGACCCAGTACTTC.

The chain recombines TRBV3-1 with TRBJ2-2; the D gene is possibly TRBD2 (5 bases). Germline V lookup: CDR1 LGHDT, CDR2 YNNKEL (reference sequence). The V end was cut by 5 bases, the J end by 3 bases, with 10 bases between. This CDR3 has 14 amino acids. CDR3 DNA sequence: TGTGCCAGCAGCTCCGAACTAGACACCGGGGAGCTGTTTTTT. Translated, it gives CASSSELDTGELFF. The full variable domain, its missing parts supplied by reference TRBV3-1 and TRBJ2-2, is DTAVSQTPKYLVTQMGNDKSIKCEQNLGHDTMYWYKQDSKKFLKIMFSYNNKELIINETVPNRFSPKSPDKAHLNLHINSLELGDSAVYFCASSSELDTGELFFGEGSRLTVL.

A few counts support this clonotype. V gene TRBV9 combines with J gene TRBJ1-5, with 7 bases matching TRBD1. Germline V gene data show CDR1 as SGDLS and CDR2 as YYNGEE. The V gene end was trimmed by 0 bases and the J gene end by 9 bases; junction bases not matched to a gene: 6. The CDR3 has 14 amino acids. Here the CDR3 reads CASSVGDSVWPQHF. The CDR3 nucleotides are TGTGCCAGCAGCGTAGGGGACAGCGTATGGCCCCAGCATTTT.

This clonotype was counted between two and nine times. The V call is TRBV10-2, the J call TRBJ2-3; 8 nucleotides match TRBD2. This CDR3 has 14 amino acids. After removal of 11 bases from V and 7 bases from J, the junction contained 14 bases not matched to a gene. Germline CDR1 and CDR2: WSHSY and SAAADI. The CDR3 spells CAAGGMGVQNTQYF. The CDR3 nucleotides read TGCGCCGCGGGGGGTATGGGGGTCCAAAATACGCAGTATTTT.